This entry lists 15 T cell receptor beta chains sequenced from one sample in a study of identical twins. Each CDR3 protein is one row after TCRdb ran MiXCR on the 5' RACE reads. Here the sample spans nearly 650,000 distinct CDR3 sequences, 7% to 7.5% being singletons. This sample was also put to use in a study of yellow fever vaccine responses in identical twins.

The source material was PBMCs. These receptors were collected from a woman aged 18-29 years in good health.

There are many counts of this clonotype. The V call is TRBV12-3 or TRBV12-4, the J call TRBJ2-5, with D perhaps matching TRBD1 (5 bases). The CDR3 loop spans 14 amino acids. V lost 2 bases and J lost 1, with 8 bases in between. CDR3 sequence (DNA): TGTGCCAGCAGTTTAATCACAGGCCAAGAGACCCAGTACTTC. Translated, it gives CASSLITGQETQYF.

V usage is TRBV7-9 and J usage is TRBJ1-4; the D gene is possibly TRBD1 (5 bases). Trimming took off 4 bases at V and 14 bases at J, with 20 bases between the two ends. This CDR3 has 14 residues. In germline, CDR1 is SEHNR, CDR2 FQNEAQ (reference sequence). The CDR3 DNA reads as TGTGCCAGCAGCTCCCGGGGGGTTAACAGTGGGCTGTTTTTT. It translates to CASSSRGVNSGLFF.

This clonotype was detected ten times or more. The chain joins TRBV7-9 to TRBJ1-1; D possibly corresponds to TRBD1 (5 bases). V lost 4 bases and J 6 bases, leaving 18 bases between the germline ends. The CDR3 consists of 15 residues. The germline V gene has CDR1 SEHNR and CDR2 FQNEAQ (reference sequence). CDR3 nucleotides: TGTGCCAGCAGCTCCCAGGGACTAAGTACCGCTGAAGCTTTCTTT. It codes for CASSSQGLSTAEAFF.

This clonotype appeared many times. This chain uses TRBV29-1 with TRBJ2-2, with D possibly being TRBD1 or TRBD2 (5 bases each). Germline V lookup: CDR1 SQVTM, CDR2 ANQGSEA. V gave up 4 bases and J gave up 3 bases, with 12 bases separating them. There are 14 residues in the CDR3. CDR3 region: CSVVSGSYTGELFF. CDR3 nucleotide sequence: TGCAGCGTTGTGTCAGGGAGTTACACCGGGGAGCTGTTTTTT.

This clonotype was recorded at least ten times. CDR3 bases: TGTGCCAGCAGCTTTAGGGGAATGGACAATGAGCAGTTCTTC. This sequence encodes CASSFRGMDNEQFF. This chain links TRBV7-9 with TRBJ2-1; D is perhaps TRBD1 (5 bases). This CDR3 contains 14 residues. V shed 3 bases and J shed 5 bases, with 11 bases lying between them. CDR1 is SEHNR and CDR2 is FQNEAQ in the germline V gene (reference sequence).

Only a few counts were recorded for this clonotype. V is TRBV29-1 and J is TRBJ2-5; the match to TRBD2 covers 10 bases. The CDR3 consists of 15 residues. Germline V gives CDR1 SQVTM, CDR2 ANQGSEA. The junction had 11 bases not matched to a gene; V was cut back by 5 bases and J by 5 bases. CDR3: CSVRSLAGERETQYF. The CDR3 DNA follows: TGCAGCGTTCGTAGTCTAGCGGGGGAGCGTGAGACCCAGTACTTC.

In its sample, this clonotype was seen many times. V usage is TRBV12-3 or TRBV12-4 and J usage is TRBJ2-3; 7 bases fit TRBD1. The length of the CDR3 is 13 residues. J lost 0 bases, V lost 10 bases, and 4 bases had no gene match. CDR3 loop: CATRGSSTDTQYF. The CDR3 DNA follows: TGTGCCACCAGGGGGAGCAGCACAGATACGCAGTATTTT.

This clonotype was seen only a few times. The rearrangement uses TRBV10-2 and TRBJ2-6, with 8 nucleotides matching TRBD2. CDR1 is WSHSY, CDR2 SAAADI, per germline. CDR3 length: 17 residues. With V trimmed by 3 bases and J by 0 bases, 4 bases remained unmatched. CDR3 in amino acids: CASSDAREGSGANVLTF. The CDR3 coding sequence is TGCGCCAGCAGTGACGCCCGGGAGGGCTCTGGGGCCAACGTCCTGACTTTC.

A remark on this clonotype: Just one base apart from a much larger clone, this may be a read error. V and J are TRBV10-3 and TRBJ2-1, with D possibly matching TRBD2 (6 bases). Germline lookup yields CDR1 ENHRY and CDR2 SYGVKD. Between the trimmed V and J ends, which lost 10 bases and 7 bases, there was a span of 29 bases. CDR3 length equals 17 residues. In DNA form, the CDR3 reads TGTGCCACAGTGACTCAAATATGGACTACCGGAAGGAATGAGCAGTTCTTC. This gives the protein CATVTQIWTTGRNEQFF.

This clonotype was counted between two and nine times. This rearrangement joins TRBV27 to TRBJ2-6; D is uncertain. Trimming stripped 2 bases from V and 1 base from J, with 12 bases between. The germline CDR1 and CDR2 sequences are MNHEY and SMNVEV (reference sequence). The CDR3 runs to 17 residues. CDR3 in DNA: TGTGCCAGCAGTTTAAGGCGCGAAGGGTCTGGGGCCAACGTCCTGACTTTC. Its translation: CASSLRREGSGANVLTF.

The table lists this clonotype with a few counts. The chain links TRBV5-1 to TRBJ2-2; 8 bases match TRBD2. V was clipped by 4 bases and J by 6 bases; unmatched bases: 17. Germline-derived CDR1 and CDR2 are SGHRS and YFSETQ. This CDR3 region has 18 residues. DNA of the CDR3: TGCGCCAGCAGCAGCTTGCTTGCGGGGGGCTCGGTATCCGGGGAGCTGTTTTTT. Translation: CASSSLLAGGSVSGELFF.

The CDR3 loop reads CSVGFGGNTNEKLFF. CDR3 coding DNA: TGCAGCGTTGGGTTTGGGGGCAACACTAATGAAAAACTGTTTTTT. This chain connects TRBV29-1 to TRBJ1-4; tentative D call: TRBD1 (6 bases). This CDR3 has 15 amino acids. Trimming removed 4 bases from V and 2 bases from J, with 14 bases in between. The germline V gene encodes CDR1 SQVTM and CDR2 ANQGSEA.

The V and J genes are TRBV5-8 and TRBJ2-3; 9 bases line up with TRBD2. Per the germline V gene, CDR1 is SGHTS and CDR2 is YDEGEE. Trimming cost V 4 bases and J 3 bases; bases outside gene matches: 12. The CDR3 loop spans 17 amino acids. CDR3 DNA sequence: TGTGCCAGCAGCCCGGGCCAAGCGGGAGGCTCTACAGATACGCAGTATTTT. It encodes CASSPGQAGGSTDTQYF.

This clonotype was picked up a small number of times. The chain links TRBV5-1 to TRBJ2-5; D might be TRBD1 (6 bases). V shed 3 bases and J shed 4 bases, with 13 bases lying between them. Per germline, CDR1 SGHRS and CDR2 YFSETQ. The CDR3 runs 14 residues. The CDR3 reads CASSSTGIRETQYF. The CDR3 bases are TGCGCCAGCAGCTCGACAGGAATCCGAGAGACCCAGTACTTC.

This clonotype was counted only a few times. The chain carries TRBV10-2 and TRBJ2-1, with TRBD2 identical over 9 bases. After removal of 4 bases from V and 3 bases from J, the junction contained 4 bases not matched to a gene. Germline V lookup: CDR1 WSHSY, CDR2 SAAADI. The CDR3 consists of 15 residues. In nucleotides, the CDR3 is TGCGCCAGCAGTGGAACGACTAGCGGCTACAATGAGCAGTTCTTC. Encoded protein: CASSGTTSGYNEQFF.